The 30 T cell receptor beta chains listed next were all sequenced from one sample in a study of identical twins. Each CDR3 protein is one row after TCRdb ran MiXCR on the 5' RACE reads. The sample has a few hundred thousand distinct CDR3 sequences; approximately 14% are singletons. The sample was also linked to a second study, of yellow fever vaccine responses in identical twins.

Sequenced sample: CD4+ T cells sorted from blood. The receptors were sampled from a young woman in good health.

V is TRBV6-2 or TRBV6-3 and J is TRBJ2-7; TRBD2 aligns across 10 bases. J was trimmed by 6 bases and V by 10 bases; bases with no gene match: 12. The length of the CDR3 is 14 residues. Germline-derived CDR1 and CDR2 are MNHEY and SVGEGT. The CDR3 sequence: CATFFSGRPSEQYF. CDR3 DNA sequence: TGTGCCACCTTCTTTAGCGGGAGGCCCTCCGAGCAGTACTTC.

This clonotype was seen a few times. The CDR3 sequence is CSVRPRAGFSYNEQFF. The CDR3 DNA is TGCAGCGTTCGTCCGCGGGCAGGGTTCTCCTACAATGAGCAGTTCTTC. The chain recombines TRBV29-1 with TRBJ2-1, with D possibly called TRBD1 or TRBD2 (5 bases each). Trimming took 5 bases from V and 0 from J, leaving 17 bases between them. CDR1 is SQVTM, CDR2 ANQGSEA, per germline. The CDR3 contains 16 residues.

This clonotype was recorded at least ten times. The chain carries TRBV5-1 and TRBJ2-1; D remains ambiguous. The CDR3 runs to 15 residues. The V and J ends lost 1 base and 4 bases respectively, with 12 bases between them. The germline V gene encodes CDR1 SGHRS and CDR2 YFSETQ. The CDR3 bases are TGCGCCAGCAGCTTGTCTCGTGGTGGGTACAATGAGCAGTTCTTC. It specifies CASSLSRGGYNEQFF.

In its sample, this clonotype was seen a few times. The J gene is TRBJ2-3, the V gene TRBV12-3 or TRBV12-4; TRBD1 or TRBD2 may be the D gene (7 bases each). V lost 6 bases and J lost 6, with 19 bases in between. There are 15 residues in the CDR3. CDR3 loop: CASSQGGSDLDTQYF. CDR3 DNA sequence: TGTGCCAGCAGCCAGGGGGGGTCAGACCTGGATACGCAGTATTTT.

The chain joins TRBV7-9 to TRBJ2-3, with D possibly being TRBD1 or TRBD2 (5 bases each). Germline V gene sequence: CDR1 SEHNR, CDR2 FQNEAQ (reference sequence). The CDR3 length is 14 residues. The V gene lost 7 bases and the J gene lost 1 base, with 12 bases spanning the gap. This chain's CDR3 is CASIALGGTDTQYF. DNA for the CDR3: TGTGCCAGCATCGCGCTGGGGGGCACAGATACGCAGTATTTT.

The chain recombines TRBV20-1 with TRBJ2-3; 14 positions agree with TRBD2. The CDR3 is made up of 14 amino acids. CDR1 and CDR2 (germline): DFQATT, SNEGSKA (reference sequence). The J segment lost 9 bases and the V segment lost 5 bases, leaving 7 bases of the junction unmatched. This CDR3 reads CSASTGTSGGTQYF. CDR3 DNA: TGCAGTGCTTCAACCGGGACTAGCGGGGGAACGCAGTATTTT.

V is TRBV20-1 and J is TRBJ1-4; D is possibly TRBD1 (6 bases). V was clipped by 5 bases and J by 0 bases, with 13 bases between them. The CDR3 extends over 15 amino acids. Germline-derived CDR1 and CDR2 are DFQATT and SNEGSKA (reference sequence). CDR3 residues: CSAVPGVATNEKLFF. The DNA for the CDR3 is TGCAGTGCTGTACCAGGGGTTGCAACTAATGAAAAACTGTTTTTT.

This sequence joins TRBV10-2 and TRBJ2-7; possibly TRBD2 for D (5 bases). The CDR3 sequence is 12 residues long. The V end lost 6 bases, the J end lost 2 bases, and 8 bases lay between the germline ends. Germline lookup yields CDR1 WSHSY and CDR2 SAAADI. CDR3 in amino acids: CASRVGTYEQYF. For the CDR3, the DNA is TGCGCCAGCAGGGTCGGGACCTACGAGCAGTACTTC.

This clonotype has more than one count but fewer than ten. The chain recombines TRBV24-1 with TRBJ2-3; D possibly corresponds to TRBD1 (7 bases). The CDR3 is 17 residues long. V lost 4 bases and J 2 bases, leaving 18 bases between the germline ends. Germline V gives CDR1 KGHDR, CDR2 SFDVKD. The CDR3 coding sequence is TGTGCCACCAGTGACCCTAGGAGGGACAGCTCCACAGATACGCAGTATTTT. This sequence encodes CATSDPRRDSSTDTQYF.

This clonotype was found many times. V usage is TRBV7-9 and J usage is TRBJ2-3; the match to TRBD2 covers 7 bases. The junction had 9 bases not matched to a gene; V was cut back by 5 bases and J by 1 base. The V gene's germline CDR1 is SEHNR and CDR2 FQNEAQ (reference sequence). This CDR3 is built from 16 residues. The CDR3 DNA reads as TGTGCCAGCAGCGCCCGGGGGGACCTCCGCACAGATACGCAGTATTTT. It codes for CASSARGDLRTDTQYF.

The chain combines TRBV11-1 with TRBJ2-3; D tentatively reads TRBD1 or TRBD2 (5 bases each). This CDR3 has 21 residues. V lost 3 bases and J 0 bases, leaving 28 bases between the germline ends. Germline V gives CDR1 SGHAT, CDR2 FQDESV (reference sequence). The CDR3 DNA reads TGTGCCAGCAGCTTCTCGGGAAAGATTTTGGGCCTGGACACTAGCACAGATACGCAGTATTTT. As protein: CASSFSGKILGLDTSTDTQYF.

This clonotype was recorded a few times. The chain uses TRBV25-1 and TRBJ2-1; TRBD1 is a possible D gene (8 bases). The CDR3 runs to 13 residues. Trimming cost V 7 bases and J 7 bases, with 14 bases left between them. Germline CDR1 and CDR2: MGHDK and SYGVNS. The CDR3 is CASKTGGGNEQFF. The CDR3 DNA follows: TGTGCCAGCAAAACAGGGGGAGGGAATGAGCAGTTCTTC.

The genes are TRBV12-3 or TRBV12-4 and TRBJ2-5; 7 positions agree with TRBD1. The CDR3 sequence is 14 residues long. Losses at the gene ends were 6 bases for V and 1 base for J; bases not matched to a gene: 5. Written as DNA, the CDR3 is TGTGCCAGCAGATTGGGACAGACCCAAGAGACCCAGTACTTC. Translated, it gives CASRLGQTQETQYF.

The genes are TRBV30 and TRBJ2-7; TRBD1 matches at 8 bases. Germline loops: CDR1 GTSNPN, CDR2 SVGIG (reference sequence). The ends lost 3 bases at V and 2 bases at J; junction bases unmatched: 9. This CDR3 is built from 15 residues. The CDR3 bases are TGTGCCTGGAGCCTACCCGGGACAGGAACCTACGAGCAGTACTTC. Translated: CAWSLPGTGTYEQYF.

The rearrangement joins TRBV3-1 to TRBJ1-2, with 9 nucleotides matching TRBD1. The CDR3 has 13 amino acids. The germline V gene encodes CDR1 LGHDT and CDR2 YNNKEL (reference sequence). Unmatched junction bases numbered 5, after V lost 8 bases and J lost 4 bases. The CDR3 loop reads CASRPGQGYGYTF. CDR3 coding DNA: TGTGCCAGCCGACCGGGACAGGGCTATGGCTACACCTTC.

This clonotype was observed a few times. Here the CDR3 DNA reads TGTGCCATCGGTTGGCAGGACTCCTACGAGCAGTACTTC. Translation: CAIGWQDSYEQYF. This sequence joins TRBV10-3 and TRBJ2-7; unclear D gene. Germline assignment: CDR1 ENHRY and CDR2 SYGVKD. V was clipped by 8 bases and J by 0 bases, with 11 bases between them. The CDR3 is made up of 13 amino acids.

This clonotype has a count of ten or more. CDR3 nucleotide sequence: TGTGCCACCAGTGATTTGCGTGGCAGGGGCAACAATGAGCAGTTCTTC. It translates to CATSDLRGRGNNEQFF. This chain connects TRBV24-1 to TRBJ2-1; D perhaps matches TRBD1 (6 bases). Germline CDR1 and CDR2: KGHDR and SFDVKD. The V and J ends lost 0 bases and 5 bases respectively, with 13 bases between them. The CDR3 totals 16 residues.

This clonotype appeared a few times. This chain connects TRBV29-1 to TRBJ2-1, with D possibly TRBD1 on 6 matching bases. The CDR3 consists of 14 residues. Per the germline V gene, CDR1 is SQVTM and CDR2 is ANQGSEA. Trimming left V 7 bases short and J 1 base short, with 14 bases between. Written as DNA, the CDR3 is TGCAGCGCTGGAACAGGGATTTCCTACAATGAGCAGTTCTTC. Its protein is CSAGTGISYNEQFF.

The chain carries TRBV12-3 or TRBV12-4 and TRBJ2-7; 11 nucleotides match TRBD2. V shed 0 bases, J shed 1 base, and the junction held 2 bases outside the gene matches. This CDR3 spans 16 amino acids. CDR3 sequence: CASSLALAGGSYEQYF. CDR3 DNA: TGTGCCAGCAGTTTAGCTCTAGCGGGGGGTTCCTACGAGCAGTACTTC.

In its sample, this clonotype was seen a few times. CDR3 in amino acids: CASSYAGTHYEQYF. DNA for the CDR3: TGTGCCAGCAGTTACGCGGGAACCCACTACGAGCAGTACTTC. The rearrangement joins TRBV6-2 or TRBV6-3 to TRBJ2-7; a weak D match, TRBD2 (6 bases). The CDR3 runs to 14 residues. In germline, CDR1 is MNHEY, CDR2 SVGEGT. V lost 2 bases to trimming and J lost 3 bases, with 11 bases between them.

This clonotype showed up just a few times. The CDR3 DNA is TGTGCCACCACACCTTTCGATACGCAGTATTTT. This sequence encodes CATTPFDTQYF. J is TRBJ2-3 and V is TRBV12-3 or TRBV12-4, with D hard to call. CDR3 length: 11 residues. The V end lost 10 bases, the J end lost 6 bases, and 11 bases lay between the germline ends.

This clonotype was counted between two and nine times. The junction shows a germline mismatch at one end, possibly a read error. This chain joins TRBV12-3 or TRBV12-4 and TRBJ2-2; TRBD2 matches at 9 bases. This CDR3 is 14 amino acids long. CDR3 loop: CASRLAGAAGELFF. The CDR3 DNA is TGTGCCAGCAGATTAGCGGGAGCGGCCGGGGAGCTGTTTTTT.

The V gene is TRBV20-1, the J gene TRBJ2-2, with a tentative D call TRBD1 (6 bases). Germline CDR1 DFQATT, CDR2 SNEGSKA (reference sequence). CDR3 size: 14 residues. V was shortened by 1 base and J by 6 bases, with 12 bases between the two germline ends. The CDR3 bases are TGCAGTGCTAGAGTACAGGGAAACGCCGGGGAGCTGTTTTTT. This translates into CSARVQGNAGELFF.

The J gene is TRBJ2-3, the V gene TRBV7-2, with a possible D match to TRBD2 (6 bases). Germline-derived CDR1 and CDR2 are SGHTA and FQGNSA. The V end was cut by 2 bases, the J end by 2 bases, with 14 bases between. The CDR3 totals 16 residues. For the CDR3, the DNA is TGTGCCAGCAGCTTATCTTTTGCGGGATTCACAGATACGCAGTATTTT. The encoded protein is CASSLSFAGFTDTQYF.

The sample holds a few counts of this clonotype. The V and J genes are TRBV7-2 and TRBJ2-3, with TRBD2 matching over 8 bases. CDR1 is SGHTA, CDR2 FQGNSA, per germline. V lost 3 bases, J lost 14 bases, and 7 bases stayed unmatched. This CDR3 comprises 12 residues. The CDR3 DNA is TGTGCCAGCAGCTTGAGCGGGAGCGTACCGTATTTT. The encoded protein is CASSLSGSVPYF.

The table lists this clonotype with a few counts. V and J are TRBV6-5 and TRBJ2-3; no firm D call. The germline V and J ends were trimmed by 2 bases and 2 bases, with 8 bases remaining between them. This CDR3 comprises 14 residues. Germline-derived CDR1 and CDR2 are MNHEY and SVGAGI. Here the CDR3 reads CASSYQALTDTQYF. For the CDR3, the DNA is TGTGCCAGCAGTTACCAGGCCCTCACAGATACGCAGTATTTT.

The V and J genes are TRBV5-5 and TRBJ1-5; weak D call: TRBD1 (6 bases). V was cut by 0 bases and J by 3 bases, with 10 bases left in between. The V gene's germline CDR1 is SGHKS and CDR2 YYEKEE (reference sequence). The CDR3 is 15 residues long. The CDR3 nucleotides read TGTGCCAGCAGCTTGGGGAACAGGGACAATCAGCCCCAGCATTTT. Protein: CASSLGNRDNQPQHF.

This sequence joins TRBV5-1 and TRBJ2-4, with D possibly TRBD2 on 5 matching bases. This CDR3 spans 16 amino acids. Trimming pared 0 bases from V and 7 bases from J, leaving 17 bases between. Germline V lookup: CDR1 SGHRS, CDR2 YFSETQ. CDR3 sequence: CASSLAADLPENIQYF. DNA of the CDR3: TGCGCCAGCAGCTTGGCTGCGGACTTACCCGAGAACATTCAGTACTTC.

In its sample, this clonotype was seen many times. The V call is TRBV3-1, the J call TRBJ1-3, with D possibly being TRBD1 (5 bases). The germline V and J ends were trimmed by 1 base and 5 bases, with 6 bases remaining between them. CDR3 length: 13 residues. The germline CDR1 and CDR2 sequences are LGHDT and YNNKEL (reference sequence). The CDR3 nucleotides are TGTGCCAGCAGCCAAGGGGGGAGAAACACCATATATTTT. As protein: CASSQGGRNTIYF.

This clonotype came up many times. The CDR3 nucleotides are TGTGCCAGCAGTTTCAAAGGACAGTCAGAAGCTTTCTTT. Its translation: CASSFKGQSEAFF. This sequence joins TRBV12-3 or TRBV12-4 and TRBJ1-1; maybe TRBD1 (6 bases). Trimming took off 3 bases at V and 8 bases at J, with 13 bases between the two ends. The CDR3 spans 13 residues.